These 25 T cell receptor beta chains originate from one sample sequenced in a study of T cells in Graves' hyperthyroidism and ophthalmopathy. It was RNA transcripts that yielded the amplified TCR beta CDR3 regions. The primer set for the first-round RT-PCR of the TCR CDR3 was HTBI. TCRdb processed the multiplex PCR reads anew with MiXCR; each CDR3 protein has one entry. This table holds about 460,000 distinct CDR3 sequences, around a fifth found once. Sequencing was performed on blood. These receptors were taken from a woman in her 70s with Graves' ophthalmopathy.

This clonotype was seen at least ten times. J is TRBJ2-1 and V is TRBV28; 7 bases align to TRBD2. The CDR3 loop spans 14 amino acids. Germline V gene sequence: CDR1 MDHEN, CDR2 SYDVKM. The V segment lost 5 bases and the J segment 6 bases; nucleotides outside the gene matches: 7. CDR3: CASSVPGRSNEQFF. In nucleotides, the CDR3 is TGTGCCAGCAGTGTCCCCGGGAGGAGCAATGAGCAGTTCTTC. The full variable domain, its missing parts supplied by reference TRBV28 and TRBJ2-1, is DVKVTQSSRYLVKRTGEKVFLECVQDMDHENMFWYRQDPGLGLRLIYFSYDVKMKEKGDIPEGYSVSREKKERFSLILESASTNQTSMYLCASSVPGRSNEQFFGPGTRLTVL.

This clonotype came up many times. The chain joins TRBV11-2 to TRBJ1-1; D gene unclear. CDR1 and CDR2 (germline): SGHAT, FQNNGV. This CDR3 is 13 amino acids long. Trimming cost V 1 base and J 6 bases, with 9 bases left between them. CDR3 bases: TGTGCCAGCAGCTTAGTTCCGGCGGCTGAAGCTTTCTTT. This codes for CASSLVPAAEAFF.

The chain links TRBV6-2 or TRBV6-3 to TRBJ2-2, with D unresolved. The CDR3 has 15 residues. Germline V lookup: CDR1 MNHEY, CDR2 SVGEGT. V was pared by 3 bases and J by 0 bases, with 8 bases between. The CDR3 here is CASSYGVSNTGELFF. The CDR3 DNA is TGTGCCAGCAGTTATGGGGTATCGAACACCGGGGAGCTGTTTTTT.

This chain connects TRBV20-1 to TRBJ1-6, with D perhaps matching TRBD1 (5 bases). The ends were cut back, 6 bases at V and 5 bases at J, with 14 bases in the middle. There are 14 residues in the CDR3. Germline-derived CDR1 and CDR2 are DFQATT and SNEGSKA (reference sequence). The CDR3 nucleotides are TGCAGTGCCAGGAAAGGGGCGAATAATTCACCCCTCCACTTT. The encoded protein is CSARKGANNSPLHF.

About this clonotype: Germline and junction disagree at one end, which may indicate a read error. This chain uses TRBV10-3 with TRBJ1-3, with 9 bases identical to TRBD1. The CDR3 has 15 residues. Germline CDR1 and CDR2: ENHRY and SYGVKD. CDR3 sequence: CAVSMGQGSGNTIYF. CDR3 DNA: TGTGCCGTCAGTATGGGACAGGGATCTGGAAACACCATATATTTT.

The V gene is TRBV19, the J gene TRBJ2-1, with 9 bases lining up with TRBD2. CDR3 length equals 16 residues. The V gene's germline CDR1 is LNHDA and CDR2 SQIVND (reference sequence). Germline trimming cut 4 bases from V and 7 bases from J; bases unmatched to any gene: 11. The CDR3 region is CASSTDRAGGRNEQFF. The DNA of the CDR3 is TGTGCCAGTAGTACAGACAGGGCGGGAGGGAGGAATGAGCAGTTCTTC.

A few counts support this clonotype. The DNA of the CDR3 is TGTGCCAGCAGTAAAATGACAGGGGACCAAGAGACCCAGTACTTC. It specifies CASSKMTGDQETQYF. This chain joins TRBV25-1 and TRBJ2-5, with 8 positions matching TRBD1. CDR1 is MGHDK, CDR2 SYGVNS, per germline. The CDR3 totals 15 residues. Trimming removed 5 bases from V and 0 bases from J; junction bases left unmatched: 5.

This clonotype was detected many times. The chain combines TRBV2 with TRBJ2-1, with 12 nucleotides matching TRBD1. CDR1 is SNHLY and CDR2 is FYNNEI in the germline V gene. The CDR3 is made up of 14 amino acids. V trimming: 6 bases; J trimming: 7 bases; junction bases outside the gene matches: 4. CDR3 nucleotides: TGTGCCAGCAGGAGGGACAGGGGGCTGAATGAGCAGTTCTTC. Protein product: CASRRDRGLNEQFF.

The rearrangement uses TRBV19 and TRBJ1-1; D may be TRBD1 (5 bases). V was pared by 8 bases and J by 7 bases, with 23 bases between. This CDR3 contains 15 residues. Per germline, CDR1 LNHDA and CDR2 SQIVND (reference sequence). The CDR3 DNA is TGTGCCAGTCGGCAGGGCGGACTAAGAAAAAATGAAGCTTTCTTT. Translated: CASRQGGLRKNEAFF.

This sequence joins TRBV7-8 and TRBJ2-6; no firm D call. The CDR3 runs 17 residues. CDR1 SGHVS and CDR2 FQNEAQ come from the germline V gene. With 1 base removed from V and 0 bases from J, the gap between germline ends came to 10 bases. CDR3 sequence: CASSLVIAVSGANVLTF. The CDR3 bases are TGTGCCAGCAGCTTAGTGATCGCAGTCTCTGGGGCCAACGTCCTGACTTTC.

This clonotype was counted many times. The rearrangement uses TRBV7-9 and TRBJ2-5, with 9 bases identical to TRBD1. There are 16 residues in the CDR3. The germline CDR1 and CDR2 sequences are SEHNR and FQNEAQ (reference sequence). Germline trimming cut 6 bases from V and 0 bases from J; bases unmatched to any gene: 8. The CDR3 here is CASRAATGGYQETQYF. The CDR3 nucleotides read TGTGCCAGCAGAGCCGCGACAGGGGGGTACCAAGAGACCCAGTACTTC.

This clonotype appeared many times. V usage is TRBV12-3 or TRBV12-4 and J usage is TRBJ1-1; 7 nucleotides match TRBD1. This CDR3 is built from 15 residues. V lost 1 base, J lost 1 base, and 3 bases stayed unmatched. The CDR3 reads CASSLGQGPNTEAFF. The CDR3 bases are TGTGCCAGCAGTTTAGGACAGGGTCCGAACACTGAAGCTTTCTTT.

DNA for the CDR3: TGTGCCAGCAGTTTGAGGGACAGCGTTTGGTCGAGACGCAATCAGCCCCAGCATTTT. Residues: CASSLRDSVWSRRNQPQHF. The V call is TRBV28, the J call TRBJ1-5, with TRBD1 identical over 7 bases. CDR3 length equals 19 residues. CDR1 and CDR2 from the germline V gene are MDHEN and SYDVKM. The J segment lost 2 bases and the V segment lost 3 bases, leaving 16 bases of the junction unmatched.

This clonotype has ten or more counts. The rearrangement uses TRBV18 and TRBJ2-6; no reliable D call. Trimming shortened V by 2 bases and J by 1 base, and 6 bases separated the two germline ends. The CDR3 is made up of 15 amino acids. Germline V gives CDR1 KGHSH, CDR2 LQKENI. The CDR3 sequence: CASSPGSSGANVLTF. The CDR3 region has the DNA TGTGCCAGCTCACCAGGATCATCTGGGGCCAACGTCCTGACTTTC.

This clonotype has more than one count but fewer than ten. The rearrangement uses TRBV9 and TRBJ2-5, with D hard to call. The ends were cut back, 2 bases at V and 3 bases at J, with 11 bases in the middle. CDR1 and CDR2 from the germline V gene are SGDLS and YYNGEE. The CDR3 extends over 14 amino acids. The CDR3 DNA reads as TGTGCCAGCAGCGTCTCTGGCAGCAAAGAGACCCAGTACTTC. It codes for CASSVSGSKETQYF. Full variable domain (missing parts from reference TRBV9 and TRBJ2-5): DSGVTQTPKHLITATGQRVTLRCSPRSGDLSVYWYQQSLDQGLQFLIQYYNGEERAKGNILERFSAQQFPDLHSELNLSSLELGDSALYFCASSVSGSKETQYFGPGTRLLVL.

J is TRBJ1-1 and V is TRBV10-3; 10 positions agree with TRBD1. V was clipped by 7 bases and J by 6 bases; unmatched bases: 8. CDR1 is ENHRY and CDR2 is SYGVKD in the germline V gene. This CDR3 is built from 14 residues. CDR3 residues: CAIKGQGFEAEAFF. The CDR3 region has the DNA TGTGCCATCAAGGGACAGGGGTTTGAGGCTGAAGCTTTCTTT.

This clonotype was counted a single time. This rearrangement joins TRBV6-2 or TRBV6-3 to TRBJ1-5, with D possibly TRBD1 on 6 matching bases. Germline V gene data show CDR1 as MNHEY and CDR2 as SVGEGT. V was pared by 8 bases and J by 7 bases, with 12 bases between. The CDR3 runs 12 residues. The CDR3 region is CASEQGGQPQHF. In DNA, the CDR3 is TGTGCCAGCGAACAGGGCGGGCAGCCCCAGCATTTT.

V usage is TRBV10-3 and J usage is TRBJ2-3, with 8 bases matching TRBD2. CDR1 and CDR2 from the germline V gene are ENHRY and SYGVKD. Germline trimming cut 8 bases from V and 2 bases from J; bases unmatched to any gene: 6. This CDR3 comprises 14 residues. The CDR3 DNA follows: TGTGCCATCCAAGCGGGAGTCTTCACAGATACGCAGTATTTT. Encoded protein: CAIQAGVFTDTQYF.

The rearrangement links TRBV28 to TRBJ2-1; TRBD2 aligns across 8 bases. V was pared by 2 bases and J by 5 bases, with 5 bases of the junction left unmatched. Germline loops: CDR1 MDHEN, CDR2 SYDVKM. The CDR3 runs to 15 residues. The DNA of the CDR3 is TGTGCCAGCAGTTTAATCAGCGGGAGACACAATGAGCAGTTCTTC. Translation gives CASSLISGRHNEQFF.

This clonotype has at least ten counts. CDR3 nucleotides: TGTGCCAGCAGTGAAATGCAGGGGAATGAAAAACTGTTTTTT. Translation: CASSEMQGNEKLFF. The V gene is TRBV2, the J gene TRBJ1-4; tentative D call: TRBD1 (6 bases). The CDR3 contains 14 residues. V was pared by 2 bases and J by 5 bases, with 9 bases between. Germline-derived CDR1 and CDR2 are SNHLY and FYNNEI. Using reference TRBV2 and TRBJ1-4 for the parts outside the CDR3, the full variable domain is EPEVTQTPSHQVTQMGQEVILRCVPISNHLYFYWYRQILGQKVEFLVSFYNNEISEKSEIFDDQFSVERPDGSNFTLKIRSTKLEDSAMYFCASSEMQGNEKLFFGSGTQLSVL.

With regard to this clonotype: This clone may be a read error of a much larger clone one base away. The chain carries TRBV20-1 and TRBJ2-3, with TRBD2 identical over 11 bases. J was trimmed by 5 bases and V by 7 bases; bases with no gene match: 5. CDR3 length: 13 amino acids. The V gene's germline CDR1 is DFQATT and CDR2 SNEGSKA (reference sequence). CDR3 bases: TGCAGTGGGGCTAGCGGGAGGCGAGATACGCAGTATTTT. It translates to CSGASGRRDTQYF.

This clonotype was detected only a few times. The chain is built from TRBV19 and TRBJ1-3; D is unclear. Deletions cut 11 bases from V and 2 bases from J, with 16 bases between. The CDR3 has 14 residues. Germline V gene lookup returns CDR1 LNHDA and CDR2 SQIVND (reference sequence). The CDR3 loop reads CAAGMDGAGNTIYF. CDR3 sequence (DNA): TGTGCCGCCGGTATGGATGGGGCTGGAAACACCATATATTTT.

V usage is TRBV24-1 and J usage is TRBJ2-3; 13 bases map to TRBD2. Germline CDR1 KGHDR, CDR2 SFDVKD. The CDR3 consists of 16 residues. The ends lost 5 bases at V and 3 bases at J; junction bases unmatched: 4. This CDR3 reads CATSGLAGGRTDTQYF. The CDR3 bases are TGTGCCACCAGTGGACTAGCGGGAGGTAGGACAGATACGCAGTATTTT.

J is TRBJ2-1 and V is TRBV27; D may correspond to TRBD1 or TRBD2 (5 bases each). Trimming took off 6 bases at V and 0 bases at J, with 15 bases between the two ends. The CDR3 loop spans 16 amino acids. Germline CDR1 is MNHEY and CDR2 is SMNVEV (reference sequence). CDR3 residues: CASSPGGGYSYNEQFF. CDR3 DNA: TGTGCCAGCAGCCCTGGGGGTGGGTACTCCTACAATGAGCAGTTCTTC.

This clonotype came up many times. V is TRBV5-1 and J is TRBJ1-1; D ambiguous. CDR3 length equals 14 residues. V was cut by 4 bases and J by 1 base, with 11 bases left in between. Germline V gene lookup returns CDR1 SGHRS and CDR2 YFSETQ. Here the CDR3 reads CASSRDEKNTEAFF. The CDR3 DNA is TGCGCCAGCAGCCGCGACGAAAAGAACACTGAAGCTTTCTTT.